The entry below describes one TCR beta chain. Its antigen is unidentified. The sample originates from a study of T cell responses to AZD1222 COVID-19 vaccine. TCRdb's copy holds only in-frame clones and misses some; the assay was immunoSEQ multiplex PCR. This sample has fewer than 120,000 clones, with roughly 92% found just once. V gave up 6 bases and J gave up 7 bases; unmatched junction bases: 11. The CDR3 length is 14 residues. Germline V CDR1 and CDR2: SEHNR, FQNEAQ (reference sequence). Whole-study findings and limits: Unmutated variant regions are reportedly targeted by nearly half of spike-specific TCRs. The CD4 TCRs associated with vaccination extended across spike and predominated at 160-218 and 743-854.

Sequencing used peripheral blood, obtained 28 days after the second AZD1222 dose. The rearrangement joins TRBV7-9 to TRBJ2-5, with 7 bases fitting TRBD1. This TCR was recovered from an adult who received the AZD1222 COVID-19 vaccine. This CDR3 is CASRQSNEGATQYF. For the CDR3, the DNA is TGTGCCAGCAGGCAATCTAATGAGGGGGCGACCCAGTACTTC. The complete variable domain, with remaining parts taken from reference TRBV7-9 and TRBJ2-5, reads DTGVSQNPRHKITKRGQNVTFRCDPISEHNRLYWYRQTLGQGPEFLTYFQNEAQLEKSRLLSDRFSAERPKGSFSTLEIQRTEQGDSAMYLCASRQSNEGATQYFGPGTRLLVL.